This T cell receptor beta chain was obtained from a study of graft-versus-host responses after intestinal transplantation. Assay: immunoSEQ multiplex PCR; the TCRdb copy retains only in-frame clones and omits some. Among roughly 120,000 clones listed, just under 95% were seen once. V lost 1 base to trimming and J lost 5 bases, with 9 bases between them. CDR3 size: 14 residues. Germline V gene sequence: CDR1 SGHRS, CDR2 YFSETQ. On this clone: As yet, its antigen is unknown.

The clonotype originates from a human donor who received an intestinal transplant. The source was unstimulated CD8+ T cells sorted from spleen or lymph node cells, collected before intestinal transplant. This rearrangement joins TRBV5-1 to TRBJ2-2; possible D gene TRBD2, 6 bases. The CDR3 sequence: CASSLRRGTGELFF. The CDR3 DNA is TGCGCCAGCAGCTTGAGACGGGGGACCGGGGAGCTGTTTTTT.